Sequencing of this T cell receptor (beta chain) was carried out in a study of tumor and adjacent non-tumor tissue in lung cancer. Whole-study context: Stage I to III disease affected approximately 11 men and 5 women aged roughly 31 to 85.

About this clonotype itself: Its antigen is as yet unknown. One junction end does not reproduce the germline sequence, and a read error may be involved.

Three rounds of nested PCR, following a modified ARM-PCR protocol, produced the TCRbeta library. From the multiplex PCR reads, TCRdb called clonotypes with MiXCR, one entry per CDR3 protein. The sample has 80,000 or so distinct CDR3 sequences, approximately 81% seen once. This sample's RNA came from whole unsorted tissue. This non-tumor lung sample came from over 3 cm beyond the tumor edge. Newly diagnosed lung cancer patients had thoracic surgery in China, August–late 2014, without prior chemotherapy. Study results and caveats: Top 100 clones took a larger repertoire share in normal lung. Compared with tumor, normal lung showed significantly lower TCR diversity.

Sequencing used distant non-tumor lung tissue. The TCR was taken from a man in his sixties with non-small cell lung cancer.

The CDR3, as DNA: TGTGCCGGCAGCTTTATAGCGGGGCCTAACAATGAGCGGTTATTC. Its protein product is CAGSFIAGPNNERLF. The J gene is TRBJ2-1, the V gene TRBV5-4; TRBD2 matches at 8 bases. The CDR3 loop spans 15 amino acids. Germline V gives CDR1 SGHNT, CDR2 YYREEE (reference sequence).